Listed below are T cell receptor beta chains from one sample, sequenced in a study of cytomegalovirus exposure and HLA in healthy donors. TCRdb's table, derived via immunoSEQ multiplex PCR, lists solely in-frame clones and lacks some. The sample lists around 100,000 clones; about 95% were seen once. The sequencing sample was made of PBMCs. The source is a woman in her late teens or twenties in good health and CMV-seronegative. The CDR3 runs from the conserved cysteine through the conserved F or W. Each record gives: D gene, J gene, clone size, V gene, CDR3 DNA, CDR3 protein. A D gene is named only where the DNA matches it firmly. Only some rows state a clone size, as once, few, many or a class for expanded clones.

>TRBD2|TRBJ2-5|-|TRBV7-7
TGTGCTAGCAGCCCCGGGACTAGTTCGGGGATCACCCAGTACTTC
CASSPGTSSGITQYF
>-|TRBJ1-4|-|TRBV15
TGTGCCACCAGCAGAGACAGGGTAAAAGGGGAAAAACTGTTTTTT
CATSRDRVKGEKLFF
>-|TRBJ2-3|-|TRBV14
TGTGCCAGCAGCCAGGGGGCCCAGCGAACGCAGTATTTT
CASSQGAQRTQYF
>-|TRBJ1-1|-|TRBV6-5
TGTGCCAGCACCTACACAGAGAACACTGAAGCTTTCTTT
CASTYTENTEAFF
>-|TRBJ1-2|-|TRBV5-1
TGCGCCAGCAGCGTACCACAGGGCAACTATGGCTACACCTTC
CASSVPQGNYGYTF
>-|TRBJ1-4|-|TRBV19
TGTGCCAGTACCAACCTCTTCGGGGATGAAAAACTGTTTTTT
CASTNLFGDEKLFF
>-|TRBJ1-1|-|TRBV2
TGTGCCAGCAGTGACTCCGGGAGGAACACTGAAGCTTTCTTT
CASSDSGRNTEAFF
>TRBD2|TRBJ2-7|-|TRBV30
TGTGCCTGGAGGGGATGGGGGACTAGCCTCTACGAGCAGTACTTC
CAWRGWGTSLYEQYF
>-|TRBJ1-2|-|TRBV18
TGTGCCAGCTCACCAGAGAGTCGATATGGCTACACCTTC
CASSPESRYGYTF
>TRBD1|TRBJ1-5|-|TRBV19
TGTGCCAGTATCGGGACAGGACAGCAGCCCCAGCATTTT
CASIGTGQQPQHF
>TRBD2|TRBJ2-7|-|TRBV27
TGTGCCAGCAGTCGGGTCGGACTAGCGAGCGAGCAGTACTTC
CASSRVGLASEQYF
>-|TRBJ1-2|-|TRBV2
TGTGCCAGCAGTGAACGGGCTGTTGGAGGGTCCCTTGGCTACACCTTC
CASSERAVGGSLGYTF
>-|TRBJ1-1|-|TRBV7-6
TGTGCCAGCAGCTCACCCCGAGCAGACTCGAACACTGAAGCTTTCTTT
CASSSPRADSNTEAFF
>-|TRBJ1-4|-|TRBV19
TGTGCCAGTAGTCCTCGAGGGGGGGCAGGTGAAAAACTGTTTTTT
CASSPRGGAGEKLFF
>TRBD2|TRBJ2-7|-|TRBV19
TGTGCCAGTAGTGCCGGGACTAGCGGGGGGGCCCCCTACGAGCAGTACTTC
CASSAGTSGGAPYEQYF
>-|TRBJ1-1|-|TRBV27
TGTGCCAGCAGTTGGCAGGGAACGGACACTGAAGCTTTCTTT
CASSWQGTDTEAFF
>-|TRBJ2-7|-|TRBV27
TGTGCCAGCAGTTTACAGGGGGGCTACGAGCAGTACTTC
CASSLQGGYEQYF
>-|TRBJ2-7|-|TRBV19
TGTGCCAGTAGTATAGTACCTAGCGAGACCTACGAGCAGTACTTC
CASSIVPSETYEQYF
>TRBD2|TRBJ2-3|-|TRBV9
TGTGCCAGCAGAGCGGGGGGCCACACAGATACGCAGTATTTT
CASRAGGHTDTQYF
>-|TRBJ2-6|-|TRBV10-3
TGTGCCATCAGTGAACAGAACTCTGGGGCCAACGTCCTGACTTTC
CAISEQNSGANVLTF
>TRBD2|TRBJ2-3|-|TRBV30
TGTGCCTGGAACGGACTAGCGGGAGGGCCCGGTACGCAGTATTTT
CAWNGLAGGPGTQYF
>TRBD2|TRBJ2-3|once|TRBV7-2
TGTGCCAGCAGCTTCCTCGGGGGGTCCACAGATACGCAGTATTTT
CASSFLGGSTDTQYF
>-|TRBJ2-3|-|TRBV4-2
TGTGCCAGCAGCCAAGGCGCCTCAGGGTTTGGGGCGCAGTATTTT
CASSQGASGFGAQYF
>TRBD2|TRBJ2-3|-|TRBV4-3
TGCGCCAGCAGCCAAGATTCAGCGGGGGGGCGGCCAGATACGCAGTATTTT
CASSQDSAGGRPDTQYF
>TRBD2|TRBJ2-3|-|TRBV6-5
TGTGCCAGCACCGGCGGGGGGGCCGGAGATACGCAGTATTTT
CASTGGGAGDTQYF
>-|TRBJ2-3|once|TRBV20-1
TGCAGTGTGCCCAGGGCGGATACGCAGTATTTT
CSVPRADTQYF
>TRBD2|TRBJ2-1|-|TRBV2
TGTGCCAGCAGCCCCGGCGGGAGCTCCTACAATGAGCAGTTCTTC
CASSPGGSSYNEQFF
>TRBD1|TRBJ1-4|-|TRBV5-6
TGTGCCAGCAGCCCCTGGACAGGGACAGAACTGTTTTTT
CASSPWTGTELFF
>TRBD1|TRBJ1-2|once|TRBV5-6
TGTGCCAGCAGCCTAAGGGACAGGGCGGGGTATGGCTACACCTTC
CASSLRDRAGYGYTF
>-|TRBJ1-1|once|TRBV6-6
TGTGCCAGCAGTTACAATGGGGGGGCGGGCACTGAAGCTTTCTTT
CASSYNGGAGTEAFF
>TRBD1|TRBJ1-2|-|TRBV6-5
TGTGCCAGCAGTTACTCAGTGTTGGGGACAGGATATGGCTACACCTTC
CASSYSVLGTGYGYTF
>TRBD2|TRBJ2-2|-|TRBV9
TGTGCCAGCAGCGACCGAGCGGGGGGGTCCGGGGAGCTGTTTTTT
CASSDRAGGSGELFF
>-|TRBJ2-1|-|TRBV6-5
TGTGCCAGCAGTTACTCGGACAGTTACAATGAGCAGTTCTTC
CASSYSDSYNEQFF
>TRBD1|TRBJ1-5|-|TRBV28
TGTGCCAGCGGCCACAGGGGGCCGGGTCAGCCCCAGCATTTT
CASGHRGPGQPQHF
>TRBD1|TRBJ1-1|-|TRBV6-1
TGTGCCAGCATTGAGAAGACAGGGATGAACACTGAAGCTTTCTTT
CASIEKTGMNTEAFF
>TRBD2|TRBJ2-3|-|TRBV27
TGTGCCAGCAGTCCACCGACGAAAGGACTAGCGGGGGGGTCAGATACGCAGTATTTT
CASSPPTKGLAGGSDTQYF
>-|TRBJ1-1|-|TRBV27
TGTGCCAGCGCGACAGTATGGGGCACAGTGAACACTGAAGCTTTCTTT
CASATVWGTVNTEAFF
>-|TRBJ2-1|-|TRBV7-9
TGTGCCAGCAGCGCGGACAGCTATGAGCAGTTCTTC
CASSADSYEQFF
>TRBD2|TRBJ2-1|-|TRBV4-3
TGCGCCAGCAGCCAAGACGAGCGGGGGAGGTACGGGGATGAGCAGTTCTTC
CASSQDERGRYGDEQFF
>TRBD2|TRBJ2-1|once|TRBV5-4
TGTGCCAGCAGCCCAACGGGGGGAAACTCCTACAATGAGCAGTTCTTC
CASSPTGGNSYNEQFF
>TRBD2|TRBJ2-3|-|TRBV6-4
TGTGCCAGCAGTTTAACGGGGGGGCAAGATACGCAGTATTTT
CASSLTGGQDTQYF
>TRBD2|TRBJ2-3|-|TRBV7-6
TGTGCCAGCAGCTTAGCATCGGGAGGCCTGGCTTTTAGCACAGATACGCAGTATTTT
CASSLASGGLAFSTDTQYF
>-|TRBJ2-3|-|TRBV27
TGTGCCAGCAGTTTGACGGACAGAAGGACTTACACAGATACGCAGTATTTT
CASSLTDRRTYTDTQYF
>-|TRBJ2-5|-|TRBV20-1
TGCAGTGCTAGTGAGTCGGAGACCCAGTACTTC
CSASESETQYF
>TRBD1|TRBJ1-5|-|TRBV7-9
TGTGCCAGCAGCTCAGTGGGGGACAGGGATCAGCCCCAGCATTTT
CASSSVGDRDQPQHF
>TRBD2|TRBJ2-2|-|TRBV19
TGTGCCTCAAAGCGGAATAGCGGGCCCACCGGGGAGCTGTTTTTT
CASKRNSGPTGELFF
>-|TRBJ1-3|-|TRBV6-5
TGTGCCAGCAGTTACTCTTATGAGGCGGGAAACACCATATATTTT
CASSYSYEAGNTIYF
>-|TRBJ2-7|once|TRBV5-1
TGCGCCAGCAGCGTGGGCCAGGGCGAGCAGTACTTC
CASSVGQGEQYF
>TRBD1|TRBJ1-5|-|TRBV6-6
TGTGCCAGCATTAGGGACAGGGGGCATCAGCCCCAGCATTTT
CASIRDRGHQPQHF
>-|TRBJ1-1|-|TRBV11-3
TGTGCCAGCAGCTTAGGCTCTTTAGGGGTGGGCACTGAAGCTTTCTTT
CASSLGSLGVGTEAFF
>TRBD1|TRBJ2-7|-|TRBV5-8
TGTGCCAGCGGGACAGGATACTACGAGCAGTACTTC
CASGTGYYEQYF
>-|TRBJ2-3|-|TRBV10-3
TGTGCCATCAGTGACGGGGGAGGAGCAACAGATACGCAGTATTTT
CAISDGGGATDTQYF
>-|TRBJ1-5|-|TRBV6-1
TGTGCCAGCAGTGACTTAGACAGGTATAGCAATCAGCCCCAGCATTTT
CASSDLDRYSNQPQHF
>TRBD1|TRBJ2-7|-|TRBV6-5
TGTGCCAGCAGTTACGGGACAGGTGACAGCTCCTACGAGCAGTACTTC
CASSYGTGDSSYEQYF
>-|TRBJ1-2|-|TRBV27
TGTGCCAGCAGCCCGACAGCTAACTATGGCTACACCTTC
CASSPTANYGYTF
>TRBD2|TRBJ2-1|once|TRBV9
TGTGCCAGCAGCCGGTTGGCGGGGGGCCACAATGAGCAGTTCTTC
CASSRLAGGHNEQFF
>TRBD1|TRBJ2-7|once|TRBV19
TGTGCCAGTACCCTGGGACAGGTTGGAGAGCAGTACTTC
CASTLGQVGEQYF
>-|TRBJ2-3|-|TRBV19
TGTGCCAGTAGATCCCTTGGTGGGCCGTCCACAGATACGCAGTATTTT
CASRSLGGPSTDTQYF
>TRBD1|TRBJ1-1|-|TRBV11-2
TGTGCCAGCAGCCCTGGGACAGGGGGGCCCTCGAACACTGAAGCTTTCTTT
CASSPGTGGPSNTEAFF
>-|TRBJ2-1|-|TRBV5-1
TGCGCCAGCAGCAAAGTACAGGGTTCATACAATGAGCAGTTCTTC
CASSKVQGSYNEQFF